A single T cell receptor (beta chain) is shown here with its context. The antigen remains unidentified. The data stem from a study of T cell repertoires in cytomegalovirus infection. TCRdb re-called the reads through MiXCR, storing one row per CDR3 protein. This sample has 230,000 or so distinct CDR3 sequences, with around 35% found just once. The CDR3 spans 14 residues. V was shortened by 2 bases and J by 5 bases, with 9 bases between the two germline ends. Per the germline V gene, CDR1 is MNHEY and CDR2 is SVGAGI. This specimen was CD8+ T cells from cultured PBMCs, taken from culture after CMV antigen stimulation. V and J are TRBV6-5 and TRBJ2-2, with TRBD2 as a possible D gene (5 bases). The TCR originated in a human donor in good health (CMV status not recorded). Some clones in this sample may be carry-over from other donors' samples. The CDR3 loop is CASSYDSGTGELFF. Here the CDR3 DNA reads TGTGCCAGCAGTTACGACTCGGGAACCGGGGAGCTGTTTTTT.